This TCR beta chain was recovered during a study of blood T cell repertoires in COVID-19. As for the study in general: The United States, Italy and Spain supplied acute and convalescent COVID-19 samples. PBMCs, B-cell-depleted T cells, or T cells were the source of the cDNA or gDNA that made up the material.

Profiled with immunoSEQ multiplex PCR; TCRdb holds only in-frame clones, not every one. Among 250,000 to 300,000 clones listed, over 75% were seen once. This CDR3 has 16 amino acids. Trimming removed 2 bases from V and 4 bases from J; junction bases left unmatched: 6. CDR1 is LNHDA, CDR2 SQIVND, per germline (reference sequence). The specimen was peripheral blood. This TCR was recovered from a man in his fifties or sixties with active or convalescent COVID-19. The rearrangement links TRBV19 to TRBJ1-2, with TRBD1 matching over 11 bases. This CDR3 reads CASSIIGQGALYGYTF. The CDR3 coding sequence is TGTGCCAGTAGTATAATTGGACAGGGGGCTCTCTATGGCTACACCTTC.